This entry lists 21 T cell receptor beta chains sequenced from one sample in a study of shared clonotypes between healthy human individuals. The assay was immunoSEQ multiplex PCR, and TCRdb's table has in-frame clones only and misses some. Seen here are approximately 940,000 clones, 76% observed once, and the top ten hold over 1.3%. The sequencing sample was made of memory CD4+ T cells sorted from blood. Stated subset: CD45RA-negative fraction. Every receptor here comes from a young man in good health.

V and J are TRBV12-5 and TRBJ2-7; 10 nucleotides agree with TRBD1. This CDR3 region has 15 residues. V shed 0 bases and J 6 bases; nucleotides not matched to a gene: 5. CDR1 is LGHNT, CDR2 FRNRAP, per germline. The CDR3 coding sequence is TGTGCTAGTGGTTTGGTACGCGGGGACAGGGGCGAGCAGTACTTC. Translation: CASGLVRGDRGEQYF. The full variable domain, rest sourced from reference TRBV12-5 and TRBJ2-7, is DARVTQTPRHKVTEMGQEVTMRCQPILGHNTVFWYRQTMMQGLELLAYFRNRAPLDDSGMPKDRFSAEMPDATLATLKIQPSEPRDSAVYFCASGLVRGDRGEQYFGPGTRLTVT.

This clone is a singleton in its sample. The gene calls are TRBV6-5 and TRBJ2-6, with D perhaps being TRBD1 or TRBD2 (6 bases each). The CDR3 length is 15 residues. The germline V and J ends were trimmed by 7 bases and 4 bases, with 14 bases remaining between them. Germline values: CDR1 MNHEY, CDR2 SVGAGI. The CDR3 DNA is TGTGCCAGCACCCGAGGGGGGACCGGGGCCAACGTCCTGACTTTC. It translates to CASTRGGTGANVLTF.

The V gene is TRBV18, the J gene TRBJ2-2; D might be TRBD1 (6 bases). The CDR3 loop spans 17 amino acids. CDR1 is KGHSH, CDR2 LQKENI, per germline. V was pared by 3 bases and J by 0 bases, with 14 bases between. CDR3 sequence (DNA): TGTGCCAGCTCACCGGTACAGGGCGACGCGAACACCGGGGAGCTGTTTTTT. Its translation: CASSPVQGDANTGELFF.

As to this clone: At the DNA level, this CDR3 is encoded by other sequences in the same sample as well. CDR3 in amino acids: CSVRQTYEQYF. The CDR3 DNA is TGCAGCGTAAGACAGACCTACGAGCAGTACTTC. The rearrangement uses TRBV29-1 and TRBJ2-7; maybe TRBD1 (5 bases). The CDR3 sequence is 11 residues long. V was trimmed by 6 bases and J by 2 bases, leaving 8 bases between them. In germline, CDR1 is SQVTM, CDR2 ANQGSEA.

The chain is built from TRBV5-4 and TRBJ2-7, with 9 bases identical to TRBD1. The germline V gene encodes CDR1 SGHNT and CDR2 YYREEE (reference sequence). After removal of 4 bases from V and 5 bases from J, the junction contained 13 bases not matched to a gene. CDR3 length: 16 residues. In DNA, the CDR3 is TGTGCCAGCAGCCCAACTCGGGACAGGGCCTCAAACGAGCAGTACTTC. Protein sequence: CASSPTRDRASNEQYF.

Only a few counts were recorded for this clone. This chain uses TRBV6-4 with TRBJ2-1, with unresolved D. Between the trimmed V and J ends, which lost 5 bases and 5 bases, there was a span of 10 bases. Germline values: CDR1 MRHNA, CDR2 SNTAGT. CDR3 length: 13 amino acids. DNA for the CDR3: TGTGCCAGCAGTAACGGTTGGGACAATGAGCAGTTCTTC. This sequence encodes CASSNGWDNEQFF.

CDR3 loop: CASTKRATGRDEQYF. The CDR3 DNA is TGTGCCAGCACCAAGCGGGCGACAGGGCGGGACGAGCAGTACTTC. The chain carries TRBV7-2 and TRBJ2-7; D perhaps matches TRBD1 (7 bases). This CDR3 is 15 amino acids long. Germline CDR1 is SGHTA and CDR2 is FQGNSA. V was pared by 7 bases and J by 5 bases, with 21 bases between.

The V gene is TRBV11-2, the J gene TRBJ2-1; 11 nucleotides agree with TRBD2. There are 13 residues in the CDR3. The germline V gene encodes CDR1 SGHAT and CDR2 FQNNGV. Trimming took 5 bases from V and 8 from J; bases not matched to a gene: 2. In DNA, the CDR3 is TGTGCCAGCAGCCGACTAGCGGGGTATGAGCAGTTCTTC. Its translation is CASSRLAGYEQFF.

The table lists this clone with a few counts. CDR3 sequence reads: CASDRGLVEAFF. In DNA form, the CDR3 reads TGTGCCTCGGACAGGGGGCTGGTTGAAGCTTTCTTT. The chain employs TRBV30 and TRBJ1-1; 11 bases agree with TRBD1. Per germline, CDR1 GTSNPN and CDR2 SVGIG (reference sequence). This CDR3 contains 12 residues. J gave up 7 bases and V 7 bases, and 5 bases lay outside the gene matches.

The chain employs TRBV28 and TRBJ2-7, with 7 bases that match TRBD1. V shed 7 bases and J 3 bases; nucleotides not matched to a gene: 9. Germline-derived CDR1 and CDR2 are MDHEN and SYDVKM. The length of the CDR3 is 14 residues. CDR3 sequence reads: CASTSGQKVYEQYF. CDR3 bases: TGTGCCAGCACCTCGGGACAGAAAGTCTACGAGCAGTACTTC.

V is TRBV6-1 and J is TRBJ1-5; D is ambiguous. The CDR3 sequence is 13 residues long. CDR1 and CDR2 from the germline V gene are MNHNS and SASEGT. V was cut by 3 bases and J by 7 bases, with 10 bases left in between. CDR3 residues: CASSDQEPQPQHF. The CDR3 DNA follows: TGTGCCAGCAGTGATCAGGAGCCCCAGCCCCAGCATTTT.

Regarding this clone: Other nucleotide sequences from this sample produce the same CDR3. V gene TRBV30 combines with J gene TRBJ2-2; D may be TRBD1 or TRBD2 (6 bases each). The CDR3 spans 14 residues. Trimming cost V 1 base and J 6 bases, with 12 bases left between them. Germline V gene data show CDR1 as GTSNPN and CDR2 as SVGIG (reference sequence). The CDR3 loop is CAWSGGASAGELFF. In DNA, the CDR3 is TGTGCCTGGAGTGGGGGGGCTAGCGCCGGGGAGCTGTTTTTT.

The chain has TRBV5-1 and TRBJ1-1; tentative D call: TRBD1 (5 bases). V shed 2 bases and J shed 2 bases, with 13 bases lying between them. The germline gives CDR1 SGHRS, CDR2 YFSETQ. The CDR3 is 15 amino acids. CDR3 nucleotides: TGCGCCAGCAGCTTCCGGGCCCAGGGTAACACTGAAGCTTTCTTT. Translating it yields CASSFRAQGNTEAFF.

The CDR3 bases are TGTGCCAGCAGTGAAGAGTTCAAGGGTTCGCAGTATTTT. Protein product: CASSEEFKGSQYF. This rearrangement joins TRBV6-1 to TRBJ2-3; no reliable D call. From germline, CDR1 is MNHNS and CDR2 SASEGT. There are 13 residues in the CDR3. Trimming stripped 1 base from V and 10 bases from J, with 12 bases between.

The V call is TRBV30, the J call TRBJ2-5; no clear D gene. V was clipped by 5 bases and J by 5 bases, with 15 bases between them. The germline V gene encodes CDR1 GTSNPN and CDR2 SVGIG (reference sequence). The CDR3 totals 13 residues. This CDR3 is CAWGSLPRETQYF. The CDR3 DNA is TGTGCCTGGGGCTCCTTACCCCGGGAGACCCAGTACTTC.

J is TRBJ2-5 and V is TRBV6-1; D may match TRBD1 or TRBD2 (5 bases each). This CDR3 comprises 14 residues. Between the trimmed V and J ends, which lost 7 bases and 5 bases, there was a span of 17 bases. CDR1 and CDR2 from the germline V gene are MNHNS and SASEGT. The CDR3: CASKGTLKGETQYF. In DNA, the CDR3 is TGTGCCAGCAAGGGGACGCTCAAAGGGGAGACCCAGTACTTC.

The count of this clone is one. The chain uses TRBV4-3 and TRBJ2-2, with TRBD2 identical over 8 bases. This CDR3 contains 14 residues. V was clipped by 4 bases and J by 6 bases; unmatched bases: 4. From germline, CDR1 is LGHNA and CDR2 YSLEER. The DNA for the CDR3 is TGCGCCAGCAGCCTCGGGGGGGTTCCCGGGGAGCTGTTTTTT. This encodes CASSLGGVPGELFF.

This clone was detected once. CDR3: CASRLGRADQETQYF. In DNA, the CDR3 is TGTGCCAGCAGGTTGGGACGGGCTGACCAAGAGACCCAGTACTTC. This chain connects TRBV11-2 to TRBJ2-5; possibly TRBD1 or TRBD2 for D (5 bases each). Germline values: CDR1 SGHAT, CDR2 FQNNGV. The CDR3 length is 15 residues. Trimming removed 6 bases at V and 0 bases at J, with 14 bases between.

The chain carries TRBV5-1 and TRBJ1-3; D is perhaps TRBD1 (6 bases). V shed 2 bases and J shed 4 bases, with 10 bases lying between them. The CDR3 totals 14 residues. Germline-derived CDR1 and CDR2 are SGHRS and YFSETQ. CDR3 coding DNA: TGCGCCAGCAGCTTCACAGGGTACGGAAACACCATATATTTT. Translated, it gives CASSFTGYGNTIYF.

The chain couples TRBV13 to TRBJ2-7; no clear D. The CDR3 runs 14 residues. CDR1 and CDR2 from the germline V gene are PRHDT and FYEKMQ (reference sequence). V lost 5 bases to trimming and J lost 3 bases, with 14 bases between them. CDR3 sequence reads: CASSQGRPVYEQYF. The CDR3 region has the DNA TGTGCCAGCAGCCAAGGCCGGCCAGTCTACGAGCAGTACTTC.

This sequence joins TRBV11-3 and TRBJ2-1, with TRBD1 matching over 9 bases. The CDR3 is made up of 15 amino acids. V shed 4 bases, J shed 3 bases, and the junction held 4 bases outside the gene matches. Germline lookup yields CDR1 SGHNT and CDR2 YENEEA. The DNA of the CDR3 is TGTGCCAGCAGCTCGGACAGGGGTCACTACAATGAGCAGTTCTTC. Translating gives CASSSDRGHYNEQFF.